This record concerns one T cell receptor beta chain sequence. No antigen is known for it. Between the trimmed V and J ends, which lost 5 bases and 4 bases, there was a span of 24 bases. The CDR3 extends over 18 amino acids. The V gene's germline CDR1 is SGHVS and CDR2 FQNEAQ. These data come from a study of T-cell reconstitution after alpha-beta-depleted transplantation in children. Overall study results and limits: Certain patients had high TCRbeta diversity at day 60, and it came from recipient T cells and thymic progenitors that survived. The origin of alpha-beta T cells about two months after transplant was reportedly several hundred expanded graft clones. T-cell counts and diversity were attributed mostly to newly produced T cells one year after transplant.

Unique molecular identifiers were used in preparing the TCRbeta library. TCRdb ran MiXCR on the PCR reads and lists one entry per CDR3 protein. The sample has 700,000 to 850,000 distinct CDR3 sequences; 15% to 20% are singletons. The receptor's source is a male patient younger than 18 who had a stem cell transplant for acute lymphoblastic leukemia, so the T cells may come from the graft donor. The material sequenced was PBMCs, mostly from graft donor cells, taken 360 days after TCRalphabeta/CD19-depleted stem cell transplant. V is TRBV7-8 and J is TRBJ1-5; D gene ambiguous. The CDR3 nucleotides are TGTGCCAGCAGCCTTTCCTGGGGTATCCATATTAGGAATCAGCCCCAGCATTTT. This sequence encodes CASSLSWGIHIRNQPQHF.